The 11 T cell receptor beta chains below all came from one sample that was sequenced in a study of cytomegalovirus exposure and HLA in healthy donors. Measured with immunoSEQ multiplex PCR; TCRdb has only the in-frame clones, and not every one. The sample shows around 130,000 clones, 85% to 90% of them seen only once. Sequenced input: PBMCs. All receptors come from a man in his thirties or forties in good health and CMV-seronegative.

This chain uses TRBV15 with TRBJ1-1; the D is unclear. CDR3 length equals 13 residues. V was shortened by 1 base and J by 3 bases, with 6 bases between the two germline ends. Per germline, CDR1 LNHNV and CDR2 YYDKDF (reference sequence). The CDR3 nucleotides are TGTGCCACCAGCAGAGGGGCAGACACTGAAGCTTTCTTT. This gives the protein CATSRGADTEAFF.

The chain has TRBV19 and TRBJ2-7; TRBD1 matches 9 bases. V lost 5 bases and J lost 2; bases outside the gene matches: 10. Germline assignment: CDR1 LNHDA and CDR2 SQIVND (reference sequence). This CDR3 region has 16 residues. The CDR3 sequence is CASSLRGTGNTYEQYF. The DNA of the CDR3 is TGTGCCAGTAGTCTCCGAGGGACAGGGAATACCTACGAGCAGTACTTC.

V and J are TRBV2 and TRBJ1-2, with D unclear. Germline CDR1 SNHLY, CDR2 FYNNEI. The CDR3 covers 13 residues. The germline V and J ends were trimmed by 3 bases and 2 bases, with 7 bases remaining between them. The CDR3 region is CASSDPGNYGYTF. In DNA form, the CDR3 reads TGTGCCAGCAGTGATCCAGGAAACTATGGCTACACCTTC.

CDR3 region: CASTRMDGSTEAFF. The CDR3 DNA reads as TGTGCCAGCACCCGTATGGATGGGAGCACTGAAGCTTTCTTT. The V and J genes are TRBV13 and TRBJ1-1; D not certain. Trimming took off 7 bases at V and 4 bases at J, with 16 bases between the two ends. Germline CDR1 PRHDT, CDR2 FYEKMQ (reference sequence). CDR3 length equals 14 residues.

This chain uses TRBV10-3 with TRBJ2-1; D perhaps matches TRBD1 (6 bases). Per germline, CDR1 ENHRY and CDR2 SYGVKD. V was shortened by 2 bases and J by 5 bases, with 16 bases between the two germline ends. The CDR3 spans 16 residues. This CDR3 is CAISERPGQGNNEQFF. As DNA, the CDR3 is TGTGCCATCAGTGAGAGACCCGGGCAGGGGAACAATGAGCAGTTCTTC.

This clone came up once. J is TRBJ2-2 and V is TRBV18; TRBD2 aligns across 8 bases. V lost 3 bases, J lost 2 bases, and 11 bases stayed unmatched. Germline V gives CDR1 KGHSH, CDR2 LQKENI. The CDR3 sequence is 18 residues long. The CDR3 nucleotides read TGTGCCAGCTCACCCCTTTTGGTAGCGGGGACCAACACCGGGGAGCTGTTTTTT. Amino acids: CASSPLLVAGTNTGELFF.

This chain links TRBV11-2 with TRBJ2-3; 7 bases map to TRBD2. V shed 6 bases and J 7 bases; nucleotides not matched to a gene: 13. This CDR3 spans 15 amino acids. Per the germline V gene, CDR1 is SGHAT and CDR2 is FQNNGV. CDR3 sequence reads: CASSDTSAWIYTQYF. For the CDR3, the DNA is TGTGCCAGCAGTGATACTAGCGCTTGGATATATACGCAGTATTTT.

V usage is TRBV2 and J usage is TRBJ1-2; D is ambiguous. CDR3 size: 12 residues. Germline-derived CDR1 and CDR2 are SNHLY and FYNNEI. Deletions cut 8 bases from V and 1 base from J, with 8 bases between. The CDR3 protein is CASGGSNYGYTF. The DNA of the CDR3 is TGTGCCAGCGGTGGGAGTAACTATGGCTACACCTTC.

As to this clone: The junction differs from germline at one of its ends, possibly a read error. The chain couples TRBV10-3 to TRBJ1-2, with TRBD1 identical over 7 bases. Per germline, CDR1 ENHRY and CDR2 SYGVKD. The CDR3 is 13 residues long. CDR3 region: CAVRGEANYGYTF. Here the CDR3 DNA reads TGTGCCGTCAGGGGGGAGGCGAACTATGGCTACACCTTC.

In this sample, this clone turned up once. CDR3 region: CASSPLAASNYGYTF. The CDR3 nucleotides are TGTGCCAGCAGTCCCCTGGCGGCAAGCAACTATGGCTACACCTTC. J is TRBJ1-2 and V is TRBV28, with D uncertain. Germline V CDR1 and CDR2: MDHEN, SYDVKM. Trimming removed 5 bases at V and 2 bases at J, with 15 bases between. The CDR3 is 15 residues long.

The V call is TRBV28, the J call TRBJ1-2; TRBD1 matches 10 bases. After removal of 5 bases from V and 9 bases from J, the junction contained 9 bases not matched to a gene. This CDR3 region has 14 residues. CDR1 is MDHEN, CDR2 SYDVKM, per germline. The CDR3 region is CASSAPGTGVSYTF. The DNA of the CDR3 is TGTGCCAGCAGTGCTCCCGGGACAGGGGTCAGCTACACCTTC.